This T cell receptor beta chain was recorded in a study of CD8+CD57+ T cells in acquired aplastic anemia. Study-level background: On average, sorted CD4+ and CD8+ cells gave about 3.1 ug of DNA. CD4+ reads averaged about 10.8 million in healthy donors. Notes on the study in general: Around 29 shared CD8+ CDR3s appeared highly expressed within patients' immunodominant clones. Simpson's diversity of CD8+ cells was not significantly different in patients compared with controls.

Genomic DNA, the template, was used for profiling of the TCR beta VDJ and CDR3. TCRdb itself ran the reads through MiXCR, one entry per CDR3 protein. The sample has approximately 380,000 distinct CDR3 sequences, 65% to 75% seen once. Points on this clonotype: Its antigen is as yet unknown.

The CDR3 is made up of 14 amino acids. V was pared by 7 bases and J by 14 bases, with 26 bases between. Per the germline V gene, CDR1 is SGHTA and CDR2 is FQGNSA. The V and J genes are TRBV7-2 and TRBJ1-1; no clear D gene. Sequencing used sorted CD4+, CD8+, or CD8+CD57+ T cells (not recorded which) from PBMCs. The clonotype was recovered from a human donor in good health, serving as a control. The CDR3 nucleotides read TGTGCCAGCACCAAAGGTGGAATGACCTCTGAGCAGTTCTTT. Residues: CASTKGGMTSEQFF.